A single sample gave rise to the 19 T cell receptor beta chains below, sequenced in a study of human T cells and chemical hapten exposure. Regarding time point: patch test 2, 6 weeks after DPC sensitization. Treatment denoted: therapeutic diphenylcyclopropenone sensitization with weekly scalp DPC. TCRdb ran MiXCR on the RACE reads and lists one entry per CDR3 protein. Among over 100,000 distinct CDR3 sequences listed, 9% to 9.5% were seen once. The sample here was whole blood, taken in connection with sensitization to the hapten diphenylcyclopropenone (DPC). The receptor source for this set is a woman aged 35 to 49 with alopecia areata. Some clones in this sample may be carry-over from other donors' samples.

V usage is TRBV29-1 and J usage is TRBJ2-3; possibly TRBD1 or TRBD2 for D (5 bases each). Germline V gene lookup returns CDR1 SQVTM and CDR2 ANQGSEA. V was shortened by 4 bases and J by 10 bases, with 21 bases between the two germline ends. The CDR3 is made up of 14 amino acids. In DNA, the CDR3 is TGCAGCGTTGCATTGGGGGTGGAAGGTAAAGCGCAGTATTTT. This encodes CSVALGVEGKAQYF.

Many counts were recorded for this clonotype. The chain uses TRBV11-2 and TRBJ2-5; TRBD1 aligns across 7 bases. The ends lost 4 bases at V and 7 bases at J; junction bases unmatched: 6. This CDR3 region has 13 residues. In germline, CDR1 is SGHAT, CDR2 FQNNGV. The CDR3 DNA sequence: TGTGCCAGCAGCTCGTACGAGGGGGCGACCCAGTACTTC. Translation gives CASSSYEGATQYF.

V is TRBV25-1 and J is TRBJ2-7; TRBD1 agrees at 8 bases. The length of the CDR3 is 15 residues. J gave up 6 bases and V 3 bases, and 10 bases lay outside the gene matches. Germline V CDR1 and CDR2: MGHDK, SYGVNS. CDR3 DNA sequence: TGTGCCAGCAGTGACCGGACAGGGTTGCCGGGCGAGCAGTACTTC. It yields the protein CASSDRTGLPGEQYF.

The rearrangement uses TRBV5-4 and TRBJ2-3; 7 bases line up with TRBD1. With 3 bases clipped from V and 3 bases from J, the junction kept 4 bases outside the gene matches. Germline V gene sequence: CDR1 SGHNT, CDR2 YYREEE (reference sequence). The CDR3 is 14 amino acids. The CDR3, as DNA: TGTGCCAGCAGCTACCGACAGGGTACAGATACGCAGTATTTT. This translates into CASSYRQGTDTQYF.

This clonotype has more than one count but fewer than ten. This chain uses TRBV19 with TRBJ2-1; 7 nucleotides align to TRBD1. The CDR3 totals 19 residues. The V gene's germline CDR1 is LNHDA and CDR2 SQIVND (reference sequence). J gave up 5 bases and V 5 bases, and 21 bases lay outside the gene matches. CDR3 residues: CASSALFGTAKRGHNEQFF. The CDR3 nucleotides read TGTGCCAGTAGTGCTCTTTTTGGGACAGCGAAAAGGGGACACAATGAGCAGTTCTTC.

V and J are TRBV12-3 or TRBV12-4 and TRBJ1-5, with D possibly matching TRBD1 (5 bases). V lost 3 bases and J 0 bases, leaving 9 bases between the germline ends. The CDR3 is 15 amino acids. The CDR3: CASSFGDYSNQPQHF. The DNA of the CDR3 is TGTGCCAGCAGTTTCGGGGACTATAGCAATCAGCCCCAGCATTTT.

This clonotype was counted a few times. V usage is TRBV7-2 and J usage is TRBJ1-5; 7 nucleotides line up with TRBD1. Germline V gene data show CDR1 as SGHTA and CDR2 as FQGNSA. The CDR3 spans 14 residues. Trimming took 2 bases from V and 5 from J; bases not matched to a gene: 3. CDR3 region: CASSLTGVDQPQHF. The CDR3 nucleotides read TGTGCCAGCAGCTTAACAGGGGTGGATCAGCCCCAGCATTTT.

The rearrangement links TRBV18 to TRBJ1-4; possibly TRBD1 for D (5 bases). CDR1 is KGHSH and CDR2 is LQKENI in the germline V gene. Trimming pared 5 bases from V and 8 bases from J, leaving 12 bases between. The CDR3 covers 13 residues. The CDR3 protein is CASSFNQGEKLFF. The CDR3 coding sequence is TGTGCCAGCTCATTTAACCAGGGCGAAAAACTGTTTTTT. The whole variable domain, filled in from reference TRBV18 and TRBJ1-4, reads NAGVMQNPRHLVRRRGQEARLRCSPMKGHSHVYWYRQLPEEGLKFMVYLQKENIIDESGMPKERFSAEFPKEGPSILRIQQVVRGDSAAYFCASSFNQGEKLFFGSGTQLSVL.

On this clonotype itself: An end of the junction differs from the germline gene, which may be a read error. The CDR3 sequence is CASSTGPFYGQYF. The CDR3, as DNA: TGTGCCAGTAGTACAGGGCCCTTCTACGGGCAGTACTTC. The chain has TRBV19 and TRBJ2-7, with a possible D match to TRBD1 (5 bases). The CDR3 totals 13 residues. Per germline, CDR1 LNHDA and CDR2 SQIVND (reference sequence).

This clonotype was counted many times. V is TRBV3-1 and J is TRBJ2-1, with 9 bases fitting TRBD2. Germline CDR1 is LGHDT and CDR2 is YNNKEL (reference sequence). CDR3 length equals 15 residues. The trim removed 1 base at V and 8 bases at J, leaving 6 bases unmatched. The CDR3 region has the DNA TGTGCCAGCAGCCAAGGCGGGGGGGCCAGTTATGAGCAGTTCTTC. This translates into CASSQGGGASYEQFF.

V and J are TRBV4-3 and TRBJ1-5; TRBD1 might be the D (5 bases). The CDR3 contains 14 residues. Germline V gene data show CDR1 as LGHNA and CDR2 as YSLEER. Deletions cut 4 bases from V and 2 bases from J, with 9 bases between. The CDR3 loop reads CASSRDSRNQPQHF. The CDR3 coding sequence is TGCGCCAGCAGCCGAGACAGTCGCAATCAGCCCCAGCATTTT.

This clonotype appeared a few times. The chain employs TRBV5-4 and TRBJ2-3; D uncertain. The CDR3 is 13 amino acids. The germline CDR1 and CDR2 sequences are SGHNT and YYREEE (reference sequence). V was trimmed by 1 base and J by 0 bases, leaving 3 bases between them. CDR3 amino acids: CASSLTSTDTQYF. DNA for the CDR3: TGTGCCAGCAGCTTGACCAGCACAGATACGCAGTATTTT.

This clonotype was detected only a few times. The chain's CDR3 is CASSLTANPDTQYF. Written as DNA, the CDR3 is TGTGCCAGCAGCTTAACGGCGAACCCAGATACGCAGTATTTT. The V call is TRBV7-3, the J call TRBJ2-3; D gene uncertain. CDR1 is SGHTA and CDR2 is FQGTGA in the germline V gene. V gave up 0 bases and J gave up 4 bases, with 8 bases separating them. This CDR3 is 14 amino acids long.

The rearrangement joins TRBV6-2 or TRBV6-3 to TRBJ1-2; D ambiguous. There are 14 residues in the CDR3. Trimming cost V 0 bases and J 7 bases, with 12 bases left between them. The germline V gene encodes CDR1 MNHEY and CDR2 SVGEGT. The CDR3 DNA sequence: TGTGCCAGCAGTTACTCGCTGGGTATGGTTGGCTACACCTTC. Translating gives CASSYSLGMVGYTF.

Many counts were recorded for this clonotype. The chain carries TRBV2 and TRBJ1-6; 9 nucleotides match TRBD1. The CDR3 length is 14 residues. Germline-derived CDR1 and CDR2 are SNHLY and FYNNEI. The trim removed 6 bases at V and 7 bases at J, leaving 4 bases unmatched. DNA for the CDR3: TGTGCCAGCAGCCGGGACAGGGTGAATTCACCCCTCCACTTT. It codes for CASSRDRVNSPLHF. The complete variable domain, with remaining parts taken from reference TRBV2 and TRBJ1-6, reads EPEVTQTPSHQVTQMGQEVILRCVPISNHLYFYWYRQILGQKVEFLVSFYNNEISEKSEIFDDQFSVERPDGSNFTLKIRSTKLEDSAMYFCASSRDRVNSPLHFGNGTRLTVT.

This clonotype was seen a few times. The V and J genes are TRBV27 and TRBJ2-7; 7 bases are a match to TRBD1. Germline V gene sequence: CDR1 MNHEY, CDR2 SMNVEV (reference sequence). The CDR3 is 15 amino acids. V was clipped by 1 base and J by 5 bases; unmatched bases: 8. The CDR3 is CASSLLEGGANEQYF. Here the CDR3 DNA reads TGTGCCAGCAGTTTATTAGAAGGGGGCGCGAACGAGCAGTACTTC.

There are a few counts of this clonotype. V usage is TRBV12-3 or TRBV12-4 and J usage is TRBJ2-7, with a weak D call TRBD1 (6 bases). CDR3 length: 12 residues. V lost 5 bases to trimming and J lost 10 bases, with 15 bases between them. The CDR3, as DNA: TGTGCCAGCAGTAAAGGGCCGGGACACCAGTACTTC. It specifies CASSKGPGHQYF.

This clonotype was found many times. V usage is TRBV28 and J usage is TRBJ1-2; 7 bases are a match to TRBD1. Germline V lookup: CDR1 MDHEN, CDR2 SYDVKM. CDR3 length: 16 residues. V was pared by 7 bases and J by 4 bases, with 15 bases of the junction left unmatched. The CDR3 DNA follows: TGTGCCAGCACCCGGACAGGTGGAGGATCCGGCTATGGCTACACCTTC. Its protein is CASTRTGGGSGYGYTF.

This clonotype was recorded a few times. The J gene is TRBJ2-1, the V gene TRBV7-6; 8 nucleotides line up with TRBD2. Germline CDR1 SGHVS, CDR2 FNYEAQ. J was trimmed by 7 bases and V by 3 bases; bases with no gene match: 5. The CDR3 is 14 residues long. CDR3 amino acids: CASSFEIAGNEQFF. The CDR3 nucleotides are TGTGCCAGCAGCTTTGAGATAGCGGGGAATGAGCAGTTCTTC.